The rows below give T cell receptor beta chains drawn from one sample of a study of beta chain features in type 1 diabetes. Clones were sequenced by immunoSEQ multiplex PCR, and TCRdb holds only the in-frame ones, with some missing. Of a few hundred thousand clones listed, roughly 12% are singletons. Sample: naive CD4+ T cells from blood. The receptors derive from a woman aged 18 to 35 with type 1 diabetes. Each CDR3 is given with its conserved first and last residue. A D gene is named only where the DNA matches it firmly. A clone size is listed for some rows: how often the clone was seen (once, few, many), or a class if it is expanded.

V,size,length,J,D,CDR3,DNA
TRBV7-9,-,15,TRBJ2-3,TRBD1,CASSLLTGMADTQYF,TGTGCCAGCAGCCTTTTGACAGGGATGGCAGATACGCAGTATTTT
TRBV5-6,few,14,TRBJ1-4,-,CASSLGRGHEKLFF,TGTGCCAGCAGCTTGGGCAGGGGACATGAAAAACTGTTTTTT
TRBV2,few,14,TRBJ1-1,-,CASRATGSNTEAFF,TGTGCCAGCAGGGCGACAGGATCGAACACTGAAGCTTTCTTT
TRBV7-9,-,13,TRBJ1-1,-,CASSSFQDTEAFF,TGTGCCAGCAGCTCGTTCCAGGACACTGAAGCTTTCTTT
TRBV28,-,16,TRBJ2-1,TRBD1,CASSLLDRVVSNEQFF,TGTGCCAGCAGTTTATTGGACAGGGTGGTGAGCAATGAGCAGTTCTTC
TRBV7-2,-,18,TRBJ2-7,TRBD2,CASSPMGGTGTTYYEQYF,TGTGCCAGCAGCCCCATGGGGGGGACCGGGACTACATACTACGAGCAGTACTTC
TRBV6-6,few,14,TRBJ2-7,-,CASSSFNRAYEQYF,TGTGCCAGCAGTTCATTTAACAGGGCCTACGAGCAGTACTTC
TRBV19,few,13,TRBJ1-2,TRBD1,CASTEDRGDGYTF,TGTGCCAGTACTGAGGACAGGGGCGATGGCTACACCTTC
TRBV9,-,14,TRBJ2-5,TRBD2,CASSVTSGGETQYF,TGTGCCAGCAGCGTAACGAGCGGGGGAGAGACCCAGTACTTC
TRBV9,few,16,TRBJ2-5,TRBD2,CASSVGPSGGGETQYF,TGTGCCAGCAGCGTAGGTCCTAGCGGGGGGGGAGAGACCCAGTACTTC
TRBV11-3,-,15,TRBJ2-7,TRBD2,CASSLGGGSSYEQYF,TGTGCCAGCAGCTTAGGCGGGGGAAGCTCCTACGAGCAGTACTTC
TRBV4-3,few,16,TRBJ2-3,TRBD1,CASSQGGDRGPDTQYF,TGCGCCAGCAGCCAAGGGGGCGACAGGGGCCCAGATACGCAGTATTTT
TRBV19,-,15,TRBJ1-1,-,CASSGEWGPPTEAFF,TGTGCCAGTAGTGGAGAGTGGGGCCCACCAACTGAAGCTTTCTTT
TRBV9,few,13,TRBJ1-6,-,CASGPQDLSPLHF,TGTGCCAGCGGGCCGCAAGATTTATCACCCCTCCACTTT
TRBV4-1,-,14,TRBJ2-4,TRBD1,CASSQLSGQGGQYF,TGCGCCAGCAGTCAACTATCGGGACAGGGAGGTCAGTACTTC
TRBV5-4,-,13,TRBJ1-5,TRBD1,CASSRTGTQPQHF,TGTGCCAGCAGCCGGACAGGGACTCAGCCCCAGCATTTT
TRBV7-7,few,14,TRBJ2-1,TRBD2,CASSRSGTIDEQFF,TGTGCTAGCAGCCGGAGCGGGACTATCGATGAGCAGTTCTTC
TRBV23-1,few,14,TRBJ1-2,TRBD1,CASSHGQGVCGYTF,TGCGCCAGCAGTCACGGACAGGGTGTATGTGGCTACACCTTC
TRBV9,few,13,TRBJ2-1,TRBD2,CASSVRLGGIQFF,TGTGCCAGCAGCGTCCGCCTGGGGGGGATTCAGTTCTTC
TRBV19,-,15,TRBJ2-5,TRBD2,CATLRGGAYQETQYF,TGTGCCACTCTCCGCGGGGGGGCCTACCAAGAGACCCAGTACTTC
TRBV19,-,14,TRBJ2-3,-,CASSPPGSTDTQYF,TGTGCCAGTAGTCCCCCGGGGAGCACAGATACGCAGTATTTT
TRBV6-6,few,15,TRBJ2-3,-,CASVTGLARTDTQYF,TGTGCCAGCGTTACAGGCCTAGCGCGCACAGATACGCAGTATTTT
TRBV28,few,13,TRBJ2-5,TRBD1,CASRGDRRETQYF,TGTGCCAGCAGGGGGGACAGACGAGAGACCCAGTACTTC
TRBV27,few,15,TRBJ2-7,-,CASRTRGIRGYEQYF,TGTGCCAGCAGGACGCGAGGTATTCGGGGCTACGAGCAGTACTTC
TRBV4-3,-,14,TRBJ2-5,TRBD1,CASSQADRQETQYF,TGCGCCAGCAGCCAGGCGGACAGGCAAGAGACCCAGTACTTC